One sample yielded the 17 T cell receptor beta chains listed below, sequenced in a study of cytomegalovirus exposure and HLA in healthy donors. PCR employed 60 Vbeta and 13 Jbeta primers. The data were produced by immunoSEQ multiplex PCR, yet TCRdb's version contains in-frame clones alone and is incomplete. The table includes roughly 180,000 clones, around four fifths detected once. Input material: PBMCs. Receptors were obtained from a man aged 18 to 29 in good health and CMV-seronegative.

The chain couples TRBV5-1 to TRBJ1-2; D is undetermined. The CDR3 runs to 12 residues. The ends were cut back, 0 bases at V and 5 bases at J, with 5 bases in the middle. Germline V CDR1 and CDR2: SGHRS, YFSETQ. The CDR3, as DNA: TGCGCCAGCAGCTTGGATCAGTATGGCTACACCTTC. Its translation: CASSLDQYGYTF.

The V and J genes are TRBV5-5 and TRBJ2-7, with D possibly being TRBD2 (5 bases). In germline, CDR1 is SGHKS, CDR2 YYEKEE (reference sequence). The CDR3 totals 13 residues. The V gene lost 4 bases and the J gene lost 6 bases, with 14 bases spanning the gap. CDR3 DNA sequence: TGTGCCAGCAGCCCCCTCTCTGGGAGCGAGCAGTACTTC. It is translated as CASSPLSGSEQYF.

A word on this clone: Within the sample, other DNA sequences also encode this same CDR3. The chain carries TRBV4-2 and TRBJ2-2; D is undetermined. With 0 bases removed from V and 5 bases from J, the gap between germline ends came to 10 bases. This CDR3 spans 15 amino acids. The germline V gene has CDR1 LGHNA and CDR2 YNFKEQ. Here the CDR3 reads CASSQDRGRTGELFF. As DNA, the CDR3 is TGTGCCAGCAGCCAAGATCGCGGCCGAACCGGGGAGCTGTTTTTT.

This clone occurred once. The chain couples TRBV4-3 to TRBJ2-3; tentative D call: TRBD2 (7 bases). Germline values: CDR1 LGHNA, CDR2 YSLEER. CDR3 length equals 16 residues. The V end was cut by 5 bases, the J end by 6 bases, with 21 bases between. CDR3 DNA: TGCGCCAGCAGCAAGACCTGGGGGGGCAGGACGGATACGCAGTATTTT. Translating gives CASSKTWGGRTDTQYF.

This clone was seen a single time. The V gene is TRBV14, the J gene TRBJ2-7, with D maybe TRBD2 (6 bases). This CDR3 region has 15 residues. Deletions cut 1 base from V and 3 bases from J, with 13 bases between. Per germline, CDR1 SGHDN and CDR2 FVKESK. CDR3 in DNA: TGTGCCAGCAGCCAAGGTCACGGGAGAAGCTACGAGCAGTACTTC. It codes for CASSQGHGRSYEQYF.

The chain is built from TRBV7-9 and TRBJ1-4; D possibly corresponds to TRBD1 (6 bases). V was trimmed by 5 bases and J by 2 bases, leaving 24 bases between them. Germline V gene data show CDR1 as SEHNR and CDR2 as FQNEAQ (reference sequence). The CDR3 runs 19 residues. CDR3 nucleotide sequence: TGTGCCAGCAGCAAAGGGACACTTGGTATTGCATCGACTAATGAAAAACTGTTTTTT. Residues: CASSKGTLGIASTNEKLFF.

The chain combines TRBV9 with TRBJ2-5, with 13 nucleotides matching TRBD2. V was clipped by 3 bases and J by 4 bases; unmatched bases: 6. This CDR3 has 16 amino acids. The germline V gene has CDR1 SGDLS and CDR2 YYNGEE. CDR3 coding DNA: TGTGCCAGCAGCGCCACTAGCGGGGGGGCAGGAGAGACCCAGTACTTC. Translated: CASSATSGGAGETQYF.

The chain has TRBV6-5 and TRBJ2-7; TRBD2 aligns across 9 bases. The CDR3 is made up of 15 amino acids. CDR1 is MNHEY and CDR2 is SVGAGI in the germline V gene. The V segment lost 6 bases and the J segment 2 bases; nucleotides outside the gene matches: 8. CDR3 in amino acids: CASRPLRGGTYEQYF. Written as DNA, the CDR3 is TGTGCCAGCAGACCCTTGCGGGGGGGAACCTACGAGCAGTACTTC.

The chain combines TRBV13 with TRBJ2-5, with a weak D call TRBD2 (6 bases). The CDR3 has 15 amino acids. In germline, CDR1 is PRHDT, CDR2 FYEKMQ (reference sequence). Trimming took off 1 base at V and 4 bases at J, with 13 bases between the two ends. CDR3 protein: CASSLEGGVGETQYF. The CDR3 DNA is TGTGCCAGCAGCTTAGAGGGCGGGGTCGGAGAGACCCAGTACTTC.

The rearrangement uses TRBV6-1 and TRBJ1-6; D possibly corresponds to TRBD1 (6 bases). The CDR3 consists of 15 residues. CDR1 is MNHNS and CDR2 is SASEGT in the germline V gene. Trimming removed 3 bases from V and 10 bases from J, with 16 bases in between. CDR3: CASSDRGALGSPLHF. The CDR3, as DNA: TGTGCCAGCAGTGACCGGGGGGCCCTGGGATCACCCCTCCACTTT.

J is TRBJ2-6 and V is TRBV9; D unclear. Trimming removed 4 bases from V and 0 bases from J, with 8 bases in between. This CDR3 region has 15 residues. Germline values: CDR1 SGDLS, CDR2 YYNGEE. DNA of the CDR3: TGTGCCAGCAGCCCCTACCACTCTGGGGCCAACGTCCTGACTTTC. Translated: CASSPYHSGANVLTF.

The V gene is TRBV27, the J gene TRBJ1-1, with TRBD1 matching over 8 bases. Looked up from germline, CDR1 is MNHEY and CDR2 is SMNVEV (reference sequence). V was pared by 5 bases and J by 4 bases, with 3 bases of the junction left unmatched. This CDR3 is built from 13 residues. CDR3 DNA: TGTGCCAGCAGTCCGGACAGGGTCACTGAAGCTTTCTTT. This translates into CASSPDRVTEAFF.

This chain connects TRBV27 to TRBJ1-5, with D tentatively TRBD1 (6 bases). CDR1 and CDR2 (germline): MNHEY, SMNVEV (reference sequence). V shed 5 bases and J shed 5 bases, with 19 bases lying between them. The CDR3 spans 16 residues. DNA of the CDR3: TGTGCCAGCAGTAGATGGGGGCCCCCGCGGGATCAGCCCCAGCATTTT. It is translated as CASSRWGPPRDQPQHF.

The rearrangement uses TRBV25-1 and TRBJ1-1; D is unclear. The V end lost 5 bases, the J end lost 0 bases, and 10 bases lay between the germline ends. The CDR3 totals 14 residues. Germline-derived CDR1 and CDR2 are MGHDK and SYGVNS. The CDR3 coding sequence is TGTGCCAGCAGTCCCCTGCTACTGAACACTGAAGCTTTCTTT. Translation: CASSPLLLNTEAFF.

CDR3 amino acids: CASSLTSGVGVDTQYF. The CDR3 DNA is TGTGCCAGCAGTTTAACTAGCGGGGTGGGGGTAGATACGCAGTATTTT. The gene calls are TRBV6-5 and TRBJ2-3, with 10 bases lining up with TRBD2. CDR1 is MNHEY, CDR2 SVGAGI, per germline. The J segment lost 5 bases and the V segment lost 4 bases, leaving 9 bases of the junction unmatched. This CDR3 contains 16 residues.

The CDR3 reads CASSLDGTGGSPLHF. CDR3 nucleotides: TGTGCCAGCAGCTTAGACGGGACAGGGGGATCACCCCTCCACTTT. The V call is TRBV13, the J call TRBJ1-6; 11 nucleotides match TRBD1. The V and J ends lost 1 base and 10 bases, in that order; junction bases with no gene match: 3. The CDR3 consists of 15 residues. Looked up from germline, CDR1 is PRHDT and CDR2 is FYEKMQ (reference sequence).

The chain employs TRBV18 and TRBJ2-6, with 7 positions matching TRBD1. CDR3 length: 18 amino acids. CDR1 and CDR2 (germline): KGHSH, LQKENI. V was pared by 2 bases and J by 0 bases, with 7 bases of the junction left unmatched. In DNA form, the CDR3 reads TGTGCCAGCTCACCATGGGGACAGTTGAGCTCTGGGGCCAACGTCCTGACTTTC. Amino acids: CASSPWGQLSSGANVLTF.